The T cell receptor beta chain under discussion was sequenced for a study of regulatory T cells in long-lasting Graves disease. The CDR3 is 15 residues long. CDR1 MNHNS and CDR2 SASEGT come from the germline V gene. V lost 7 bases and J lost 0; bases outside the gene matches: 3. CDR3-region Arm-PCR and iRepertoire HTBI primers produced the TCR beta libraries. Original processing methods: Analysis of the samples identified roughly 62 TRBV and more than eleven TRBJ segments. MiXCR, run by TCRdb on the multiplex PCR reads, gives a single entry per CDR3 protein. The V and J calls follow TCRdb's processing rather than the paper's. The sample consists of more than 350,000 distinct CDR3 sequences, under 25% of them appearing once. The time point is: persistent/refractory GD, antithyroid drugs over 5 years with positive TRAb. Generation of the TCR library employed RNA extracted from PBMCs. This clonotype was detected a few times.

The chain joins TRBV6-1 to TRBJ2-6; 7 bases are shared with TRBD1. Sequencing used peripheral blood mononuclear cells (PBMCs), obtained when the disease was refractory, from a patient treated with antithyroid drugs. The clonotype was recovered from a female donor with Graves disease. CDR3 sequence: CASTSGGSGANVLTF. CDR3 sequence (DNA): TGTGCCAGCACCTCAGGGGGCTCTGGGGCCAACGTCCTGACTTTC.